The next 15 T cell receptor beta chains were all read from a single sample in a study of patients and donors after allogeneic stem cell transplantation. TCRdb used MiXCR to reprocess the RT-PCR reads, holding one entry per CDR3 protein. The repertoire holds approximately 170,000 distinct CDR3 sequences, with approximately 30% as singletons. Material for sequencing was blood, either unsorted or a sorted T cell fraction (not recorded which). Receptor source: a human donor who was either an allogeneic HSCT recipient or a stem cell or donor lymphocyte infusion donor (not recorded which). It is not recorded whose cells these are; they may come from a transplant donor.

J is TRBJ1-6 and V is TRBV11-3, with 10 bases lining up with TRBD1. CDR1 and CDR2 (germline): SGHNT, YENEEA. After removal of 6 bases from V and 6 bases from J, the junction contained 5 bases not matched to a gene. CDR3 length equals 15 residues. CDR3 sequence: CASRYRDRGNSPLHF. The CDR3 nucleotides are TGTGCCAGCAGATACCGGGACAGGGGTAATTCACCCCTCCACTTT.

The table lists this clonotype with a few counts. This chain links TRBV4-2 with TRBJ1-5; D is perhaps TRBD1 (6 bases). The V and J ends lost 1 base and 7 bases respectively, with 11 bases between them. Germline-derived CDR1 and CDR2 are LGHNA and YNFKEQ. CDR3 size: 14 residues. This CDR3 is CASSQGTAGQPQHF. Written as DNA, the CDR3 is TGTGCCAGCAGCCAAGGGACAGCTGGGCAGCCCCAGCATTTT.

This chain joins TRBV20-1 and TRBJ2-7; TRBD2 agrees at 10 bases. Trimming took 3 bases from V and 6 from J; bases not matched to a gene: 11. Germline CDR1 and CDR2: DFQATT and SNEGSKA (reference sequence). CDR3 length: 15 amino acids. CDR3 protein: CSASDRSGRAVEQYF. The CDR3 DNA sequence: TGCAGTGCTAGCGATAGAAGCGGGAGGGCCGTCGAGCAGTACTTC.

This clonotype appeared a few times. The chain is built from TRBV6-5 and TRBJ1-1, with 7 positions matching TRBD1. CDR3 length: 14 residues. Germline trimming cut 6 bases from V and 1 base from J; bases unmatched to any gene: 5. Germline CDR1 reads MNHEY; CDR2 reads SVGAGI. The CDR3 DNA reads TGTGCCAGCAGGTTACAGGGGCCGAACACTGAAGCTTTCTTT. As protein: CASRLQGPNTEAFF.

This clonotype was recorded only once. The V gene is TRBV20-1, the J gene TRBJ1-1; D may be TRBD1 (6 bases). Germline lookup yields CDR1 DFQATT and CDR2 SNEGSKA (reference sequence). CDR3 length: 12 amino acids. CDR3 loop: CTSGSQGTRAFF. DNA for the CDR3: TGCACCTCCGGGAGTCAGGGGACACGGGCTTTCTTT.

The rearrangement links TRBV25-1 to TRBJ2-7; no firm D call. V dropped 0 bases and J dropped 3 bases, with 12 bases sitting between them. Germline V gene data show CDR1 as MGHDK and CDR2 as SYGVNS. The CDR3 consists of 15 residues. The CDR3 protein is CASSEYGEYGYEQYF. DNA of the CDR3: TGTGCCAGCAGTGAATATGGCGAGTACGGCTACGAGCAGTACTTC.

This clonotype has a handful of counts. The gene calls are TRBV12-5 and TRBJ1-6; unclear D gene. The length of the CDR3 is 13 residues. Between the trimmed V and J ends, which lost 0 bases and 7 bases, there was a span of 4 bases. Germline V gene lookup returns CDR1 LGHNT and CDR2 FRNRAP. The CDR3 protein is CASGLVQNSPLHF. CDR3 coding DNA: TGTGCTAGTGGTTTGGTACAAAATTCACCCCTCCACTTT.

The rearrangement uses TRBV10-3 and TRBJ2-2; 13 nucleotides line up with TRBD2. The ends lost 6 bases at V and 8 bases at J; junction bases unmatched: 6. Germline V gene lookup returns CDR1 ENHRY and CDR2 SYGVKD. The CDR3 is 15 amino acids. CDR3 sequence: CAISFGLAGVGELFF. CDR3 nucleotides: TGTGCCATCAGCTTCGGACTAGCGGGAGTGGGGGAGCTGTTTTTT.

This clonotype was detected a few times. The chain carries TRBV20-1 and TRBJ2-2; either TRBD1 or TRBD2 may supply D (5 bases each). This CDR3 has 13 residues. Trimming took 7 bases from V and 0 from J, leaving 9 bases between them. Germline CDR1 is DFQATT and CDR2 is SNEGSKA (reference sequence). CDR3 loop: CSVGRANTGELFF. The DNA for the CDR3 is TGCAGTGTGGGACGAGCGAACACCGGGGAGCTGTTTTTT.

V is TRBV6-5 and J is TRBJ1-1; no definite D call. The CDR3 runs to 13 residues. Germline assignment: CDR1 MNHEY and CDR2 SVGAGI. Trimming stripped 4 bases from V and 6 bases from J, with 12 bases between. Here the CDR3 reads CASSSDPVSEAFF. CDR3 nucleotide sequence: TGTGCCAGCAGTTCAGACCCTGTGTCTGAAGCTTTCTTT.

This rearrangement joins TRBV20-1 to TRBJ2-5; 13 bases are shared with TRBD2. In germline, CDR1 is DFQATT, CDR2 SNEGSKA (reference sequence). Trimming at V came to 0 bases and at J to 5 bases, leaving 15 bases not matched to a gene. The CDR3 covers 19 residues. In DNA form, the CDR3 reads TGCAGTGCTAGAGATCCCGAGAAACTAGCGGGAGGGCCGTGGGAGACCCAGTACTTC. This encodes CSARDPEKLAGGPWETQYF.

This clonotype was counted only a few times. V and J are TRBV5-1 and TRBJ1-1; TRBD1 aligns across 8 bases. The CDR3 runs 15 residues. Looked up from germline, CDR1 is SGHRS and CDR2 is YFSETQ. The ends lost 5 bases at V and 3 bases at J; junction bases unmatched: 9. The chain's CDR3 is CASSFWTGKDTEAFF. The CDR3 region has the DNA TGCGCCAGCAGTTTTTGGACAGGGAAGGACACTGAAGCTTTCTTT.

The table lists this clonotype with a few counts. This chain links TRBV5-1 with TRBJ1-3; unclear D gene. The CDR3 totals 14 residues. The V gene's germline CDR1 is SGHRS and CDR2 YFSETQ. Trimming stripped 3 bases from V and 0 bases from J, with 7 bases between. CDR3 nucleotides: TGCGCCAGCAGCTCTCCGGACTCTGGAAACACCATATATTTT. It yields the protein CASSSPDSGNTIYF.

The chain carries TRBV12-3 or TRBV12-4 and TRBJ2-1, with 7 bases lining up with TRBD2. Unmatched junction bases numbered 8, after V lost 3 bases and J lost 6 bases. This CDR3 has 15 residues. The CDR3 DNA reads TGTGCCAGCAGTTTCAGGACGACTAGCTCCAATGAGCAGTTCTTC. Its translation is CASSFRTTSSNEQFF.

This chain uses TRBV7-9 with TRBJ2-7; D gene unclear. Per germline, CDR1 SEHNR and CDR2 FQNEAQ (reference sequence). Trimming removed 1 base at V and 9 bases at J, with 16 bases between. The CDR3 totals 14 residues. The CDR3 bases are TGTGCCAGCAGCTTAGATACTATGGCCGGACCGCAGTACTTC. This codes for CASSLDTMAGPQYF.